This passage covers 30 T cell receptor beta chains from one sample sequenced in a study of long-term antiretroviral therapy in people with HIV. Investigators performed immunoSEQ version v3.0 at survey level. The assay was immunoSEQ multiplex PCR, and TCRdb's table has in-frame clones only and misses some. The data contain about 25,000 clones, about 91% of them singletons. The sequenced sample was unsorted PBMCs, obtained almost 4.6 years after starting antiretroviral therapy. The receptors derive from a man aged 30 to 45 with HIV.

The gene calls are TRBV2 and TRBJ2-7, with D possibly being TRBD2 (6 bases). The CDR3 length is 13 residues. Germline assignment: CDR1 SNHLY and CDR2 FYNNEI. The V gene lost 11 bases and the J gene lost 5 bases, with 19 bases spanning the gap. This CDR3 is CAGLPWAGDEQYF. The CDR3 DNA sequence: TGTGCCGGACTACCGTGGGCCGGGGACGAGCAGTACTTC.

This chain connects TRBV5-6 to TRBJ1-2; 10 nucleotides align to TRBD1. The V and J ends lost 3 bases and 8 bases, in that order; junction bases with no gene match: 4. Germline V gene lookup returns CDR1 SGHDT and CDR2 YYEEEE. The CDR3 length is 13 residues. The CDR3 here is CASSYGTGVGYTF. In nucleotides, the CDR3 is TGTGCCAGCAGCTACGGGACAGGGGTGGGCTACACCTTC.

The chain employs TRBV27 and TRBJ2-7; 12 bases line up with TRBD2. The J segment lost 2 bases and the V segment lost 6 bases, leaving 8 bases of the junction unmatched. There are 16 residues in the CDR3. In germline, CDR1 is MNHEY, CDR2 SMNVEV (reference sequence). CDR3: CASSPSGRAPAYEQYF. The CDR3 nucleotides read TGTGCCAGCAGCCCTAGCGGGAGGGCCCCCGCCTACGAGCAGTACTTC.

The chain couples TRBV6-5 to TRBJ1-1, with D unclear. The CDR3 totals 11 residues. Germline V gene sequence: CDR1 MNHEY, CDR2 SVGAGI. The ends were cut back, 11 bases at V and 8 bases at J, with 15 bases in the middle. CDR3 coding DNA: TGTGCCGCGGGCCCAGGCCTAGAAGCTTTCTTT. It codes for CAAGPGLEAFF.

The V and J genes are TRBV6-5 and TRBJ2-7; D is possibly TRBD1 (6 bases). The CDR3 covers 15 residues. V was clipped by 7 bases and J by 0 bases, with 16 bases between them. Germline loops: CDR1 MNHEY, CDR2 SVGAGI. This CDR3 reads CASKGVVSGSYEQYF. The CDR3 DNA is TGTGCCAGCAAGGGGGTTGTCAGTGGCTCCTACGAGCAGTACTTC.

This chain joins TRBV6-5 and TRBJ2-5; D not resolved. V lost 11 bases and J lost 3, with 19 bases in between. The CDR3 consists of 14 residues. Per germline, CDR1 MNHEY and CDR2 SVGAGI. CDR3 region: CAFMEELPEETQYF. The CDR3 DNA is TGTGCCTTCATGGAAGAGCTACCGGAAGAGACCCAGTACTTC.

The chain's CDR3 is CASSPPRGNTGELFF. The CDR3 bases are TGTGCCAGCAGCCCGCCCCGGGGGAACACCGGGGAGCTGTTTTTT. This chain uses TRBV7-9 with TRBJ2-2; a weak D match, TRBD2 (5 bases). Trimming cost V 5 bases and J 1 base, with 11 bases left between them. The CDR3 consists of 15 residues. The germline V gene encodes CDR1 SEHNR and CDR2 FQNEAQ (reference sequence).

V gene TRBV6-6 combines with J gene TRBJ2-7, with a tentative D call TRBD2 (6 bases). The CDR3 sequence is 16 residues long. The germline V and J ends were trimmed by 6 bases and 1 base, with 19 bases remaining between them. Looked up from germline, CDR1 is MNHNY and CDR2 is SVGAGI (reference sequence). This CDR3 reads CASSKGLSLVSYEQYF. The CDR3 region has the DNA TGTGCCAGCAGCAAGGGACTCTCCCTCGTTTCCTACGAGCAGTACTTC.

The chain couples TRBV14 to TRBJ2-7; D remains ambiguous. Between the trimmed V and J ends, which lost 4 bases and 5 bases, there was a span of 12 bases. This CDR3 has 13 amino acids. Germline V gene lookup returns CDR1 SGHDN and CDR2 FVKESK. The CDR3 sequence is CASSRRQTHEQYF. The CDR3 DNA sequence: TGTGCCAGCAGCCGTCGACAAACCCACGAGCAGTACTTC.

The CDR3 sequence is CASRSFKGAGEQYF. Here the CDR3 DNA reads TGTGCCAGCAGATCCTTTAAGGGGGCGGGGGAGCAGTACTTC. This rearrangement joins TRBV7-9 to TRBJ2-7; TRBD1 might be the D (7 bases). The CDR3 extends over 14 amino acids. Per germline, CDR1 SEHNR and CDR2 FQNEAQ (reference sequence). The V gene lost 6 bases and the J gene lost 7 bases, with 19 bases spanning the gap.

The V and J genes are TRBV30 and TRBJ2-5; D gene ambiguous. The CDR3 has 14 amino acids. Deletions cut 0 bases from V and 5 bases from J, with 13 bases between. Germline V lookup: CDR1 GTSNPN, CDR2 SVGIG (reference sequence). The CDR3 loop reads CAWSVKGVGETQYF. The CDR3 DNA sequence: TGTGCCTGGAGTGTAAAGGGTGTTGGGGAGACCCAGTACTTC.

This clone was detected a few times. The chain joins TRBV6-1 to TRBJ2-7; D is ambiguous. Germline-derived CDR1 and CDR2 are MNHNS and SASEGT. V was shortened by 5 bases and J by 6 bases, with 11 bases between the two germline ends. The CDR3 is made up of 12 amino acids. Here the CDR3 DNA reads TGTGCCAGCAGTATTCAGTCCCTCGAGCAGTACTTC. It yields the protein CASSIQSLEQYF.

This chain links TRBV5-8 with TRBJ1-3, with 10 bases lining up with TRBD1. This CDR3 spans 16 amino acids. The V gene end was trimmed by 0 bases and the J gene end by 0 bases; junction bases not matched to a gene: 0. CDR1 is SGHTS and CDR2 is YDEGEE in the germline V gene. CDR3 in DNA: TGTGCCAGCAGCTTGGGGACAGGGGGCTCTGGAAACACCATATATTTT. Residues: CASSLGTGGSGNTIYF.

This sequence joins TRBV29-1 and TRBJ1-1, with 7 bases identical to TRBD1. Germline CDR1 SQVTM, CDR2 ANQGSEA. The CDR3 consists of 15 residues. V shed 7 bases and J 3 bases; nucleotides not matched to a gene: 14. CDR3 region: CSADREMRSYTEAFF. Written as DNA, the CDR3 is TGCAGCGCTGACAGGGAGATGAGATCGTACACTGAAGCTTTCTTT.

The rearrangement joins TRBV19 to TRBJ1-4, with D perhaps matching TRBD1 (5 bases). V was pared by 7 bases and J by 6 bases, with 15 bases between. Per germline, CDR1 LNHDA and CDR2 SQIVND (reference sequence). The CDR3 runs 14 residues. This CDR3 is CASTPGRVDEKLFF. The DNA for the CDR3 is TGTGCCAGTACCCCGGGCAGGGTAGATGAAAAACTGTTTTTT.

This clone was seen a few times. The chain has TRBV10-3 and TRBJ1-2; 7 positions match TRBD1. Germline CDR1 ENHRY, CDR2 SYGVKD. CDR3 length equals 14 residues. The V and J ends lost 5 bases and 6 bases, in that order; junction bases with no gene match: 9. The CDR3 sequence is CAISTGEEWNGYTF. For the CDR3, the DNA is TGTGCCATCAGTACAGGGGAGGAGTGGAATGGCTACACCTTC.

The rearrangement joins TRBV4-2 to TRBJ1-2; D unclear. V lost 1 base, J lost 4 bases, and 4 bases lay in between. CDR1 and CDR2 (germline): LGHNA, YNFKEQ. CDR3 length equals 12 residues. CDR3: CASSQAGYGYTF. The CDR3, as DNA: TGTGCCAGCAGCCAAGCGGGCTATGGCTACACCTTC.

The CDR3 DNA is TGTGCCAGCAGCATAGACAGGGCCCGTGAAAAACTGTTTTTT. Its protein is CASSIDRAREKLFF. The gene calls are TRBV7-9 and TRBJ1-4; 7 bases are shared with TRBD1. V was clipped by 5 bases and J by 7 bases; unmatched bases: 7. The CDR3 extends over 14 amino acids. CDR1 and CDR2 from the germline V gene are SEHNR and FQNEAQ (reference sequence).

V usage is TRBV4-1 and J usage is TRBJ1-2, with a tentative D call TRBD1 (6 bases). Germline V gives CDR1 MGHRA, CDR2 YSYEKL. Trimming pared 6 bases from V and 2 bases from J, leaving 13 bases between. The CDR3 has 14 residues. The CDR3 bases are TGCGCCAGCAGGGGCGCAGGGGCCAACTATGGCTACACCTTC. Its translation is CASRGAGANYGYTF.

The chain is built from TRBV7-9 and TRBJ2-3; maybe TRBD2 (6 bases). Per germline, CDR1 SEHNR and CDR2 FQNEAQ (reference sequence). Trimming removed 5 bases from V and 6 bases from J, with 6 bases in between. There are 11 residues in the CDR3. In DNA, the CDR3 is TGTGCCAGCAGCCGGGGGGATACGCAGTATTTT. Its protein is CASSRGDTQYF. Variable domain in full (rest from reference TRBV7-9 and TRBJ2-3): DTGVSQNPRHKITKRGQNVTFRCDPISEHNRLYWYRQTLGQGPEFLTYFQNEAQLEKSRLLSDRFSAERPKGSFSTLEIQRTEQGDSAMYLCASSRGDTQYFGPGTRLTVL.

V is TRBV20-1 and J is TRBJ1-2; D uncertain. Per the germline V gene, CDR1 is DFQATT and CDR2 is SNEGSKA (reference sequence). V was trimmed by 8 bases and J by 8 bases, leaving 15 bases between them. This CDR3 has 11 amino acids. The CDR3 protein is CSPSRILGYTF. In nucleotides, the CDR3 is TGCAGTCCCTCCAGAATTTTGGGCTACACCTTC.

This clone appeared a few times. The chain uses TRBV7-9 and TRBJ1-2; the D is unclear. The germline V gene encodes CDR1 SEHNR and CDR2 FQNEAQ (reference sequence). V was trimmed by 6 bases and J by 7 bases, leaving 15 bases between them. The CDR3 consists of 13 residues. The CDR3, as DNA: TGTGCCAGCAGTTACGGGAACGATCGTGGCTACACCTTC. Amino acid sequence: CASSYGNDRGYTF.

The V and J genes are TRBV7-8 and TRBJ1-4; the D gene is possibly TRBD1 (5 bases). Germline assignment: CDR1 SGHVS and CDR2 FQNEAQ. Trimming left V 1 base short and J 11 bases short, with 11 bases between. CDR3 size: 13 residues. CDR3 amino acids: CASSLESGRKLFF. The CDR3, as DNA: TGTGCCAGCAGCTTAGAGTCGGGGCGGAAACTGTTTTTT.

This clone has just a few counts. This chain joins TRBV27 and TRBJ1-3; TRBD1 agrees at 9 bases. There are 15 residues in the CDR3. Per germline, CDR1 MNHEY and CDR2 SMNVEV (reference sequence). With V trimmed by 2 bases and J by 1 base, 0 bases remained unmatched. The CDR3, as DNA: TGTGCCAGCAGTTTAGGGACAGGGTCTGGAAACACCATATATTTT. It translates to CASSLGTGSGNTIYF.

The chain carries TRBV5-1 and TRBJ2-7; a possible D gene is TRBD1 (6 bases). Between the trimmed V and J ends, which lost 0 bases and 7 bases, there was a span of 17 bases. Germline lookup yields CDR1 SGHRS and CDR2 YFSETQ. The CDR3 has 15 residues. The CDR3 region is CASSLEGNRAGEQYF. CDR3 bases: TGCGCCAGCAGCTTGGAGGGGAACAGGGCGGGTGAGCAGTACTTC.

The J gene is TRBJ2-7, the V gene TRBV7-9; D is possibly TRBD2 (6 bases). The CDR3 is 12 amino acids. Trimming stripped 5 bases from V and 6 bases from J, with 11 bases between. The germline V gene encodes CDR1 SEHNR and CDR2 FQNEAQ (reference sequence). In DNA, the CDR3 is TGTGCCAGCAGCCCCCGGGACTCCGAGCAGTACTTC. Amino acid sequence: CASSPRDSEQYF.

The chain links TRBV19 to TRBJ2-1; 10 bases are a match to TRBD1. The trim removed 4 bases at V and 7 bases at J, leaving 7 bases unmatched. Germline V lookup: CDR1 LNHDA, CDR2 SQIVND (reference sequence). The CDR3 is 15 amino acids. The DNA for the CDR3 is TGTGCCAGTAGTAAAACGACAGGGGGCCGGAATGAGCAGTTCTTC. Encoded protein: CASSKTTGGRNEQFF.

The chain recombines TRBV7-9 with TRBJ2-1; the match to TRBD1 covers 9 bases. The CDR3 is 16 residues long. Germline lookup yields CDR1 SEHNR and CDR2 FQNEAQ (reference sequence). V was pared by 0 bases and J by 4 bases, with 4 bases of the junction left unmatched. CDR3 protein: CASSLAPGTGYNEQFF. DNA of the CDR3: TGTGCCAGCAGCTTAGCGCCCGGGACAGGGTACAATGAGCAGTTCTTC.

The V and J genes are TRBV6-5 and TRBJ2-3; D possibly matches TRBD1 or TRBD2 (5 bases each). The V and J ends lost 0 bases and 6 bases respectively, with 10 bases between them. This CDR3 spans 14 amino acids. Germline values: CDR1 MNHEY, CDR2 SVGAGI. The CDR3 DNA sequence: TGTGCCAGCAGTTACTCCCGGGGCTGGGATACGCAGTATTTT. Its translation is CASSYSRGWDTQYF.

This clone was seen a single time. The genes are TRBV4-3 and TRBJ2-7; 11 bases map to TRBD2. The CDR3 has 15 residues. The V gene end was trimmed by 1 base and the J gene end by 4 bases; junction bases not matched to a gene: 3. CDR1 and CDR2 from the germline V gene are LGHNA and YSLEER. CDR3 DNA: TGCGCCAGCAGCCAAGGACGACTAGCGGGGTACGAGCAGTACTTC. Its translation: CASSQGRLAGYEQYF.